Listed below are T cell receptor beta chains from one sample, sequenced in a study of cytomegalovirus exposure and HLA in healthy donors. TCRdb's table, derived via immunoSEQ multiplex PCR, lists solely in-frame clones and lacks some. The sample comprises fewer than 200,000 clones, roughly 79% of which are singletons, and around 1.3% rests with the top ten. Sequenced input: PBMCs. The receptors were sampled from a woman between 50 and 59 years old in good health and CMV-seronegative. Each CDR3 is given with its conserved first and last residue. A D gene is named only where the DNA matches it firmly. Not all rows give a size; the values are once, few, many and, for expanded clones, a class.

V gene,clone size,D gene,J gene,CDR3 DNA,CDR3 protein
TRBV13,NA,NA,TRBJ1-5,TGTGCCAGCAGCTCCCGGGGGAAGCCCCAGCATTTT,CASSSRGKPQHF
TRBV5-1,NA,TRBD1,TRBJ2-3,TGCGCCAGCAGCTTGGCAGGGGGCGACACAGATACGCAGTATTTT,CASSLAGGDTDTQYF
TRBV19,NA,NA,TRBJ2-2,TGTGCCAGTACCCCTAACTCCGGGGAGCTGTTTTTT,CASTPNSGELFF
TRBV10-3,NA,NA,TRBJ2-5,TGTGCCATCAGCGAGTCGGGGCAGCAAGAGACCCAGTACTTC,CAISESGQQETQYF
TRBV27,NA,TRBD2,TRBJ2-1,TGTGCCAGCAAACCGAGCGGGAAGTACAATGAGCAGTTCTTC,CASKPSGKYNEQFF
TRBV12-5,NA,NA,TRBJ2-7,TGTGCTAGTGCCACCGGGGTTTCCAACGAGCAGTACTTC,CASATGVSNEQYF
TRBV30,NA,TRBD1,TRBJ2-2,TGTGCCTGGAGTGTAAAGGGGGCCGGCGGCGGGGAGCTGTTTTTT,CAWSVKGAGGGELFF
TRBV16,once,TRBD2,TRBJ2-4,TGTGCCAGCAGCGCCCTAGCGGGAGTAGGCAAAAACATTCAGTACTTC,CASSALAGVGKNIQYF
TRBV2,few,TRBD1,TRBJ2-3,TGTGCCAGCAGTTTGGGGACAGGGAGCCTTACTAGCACAGATACGCAGTATTTT,CASSLGTGSLTSTDTQYF
TRBV7-2,NA,TRBD2,TRBJ2-7,TGTGCCAGCAGCTCGGGGACCCTGGGAGGGTCCTACGAGCAGTACTTC,CASSSGTLGGSYEQYF
TRBV7-2,NA,NA,TRBJ1-3,TGTGCCAGCAGCTTTGCCGGAGGCGGAAACACCATATATTTT,CASSFAGGGNTIYF
TRBV6-5,NA,TRBD1,TRBJ2-7,TGTGCCAGCACCCGGGACAGGGCCACCACCTACGAGCAGTACTTC,CASTRDRATTYEQYF
TRBV5-1,NA,NA,TRBJ2-1,TGCGCCAGCAGCCTTAATCTACAGAGCGGCTCCTACAATGAGCAGTTCTTC,CASSLNLQSGSYNEQFF
TRBV6-1,NA,TRBD1,TRBJ2-1,TGTGCCAGCAGTCACAGGGGGGAGGCCTACAATGAGCAGTTCTTC,CASSHRGEAYNEQFF
TRBV7-2,NA,TRBD1,TRBJ2-7,TGTGCCAGCAGCTTAACCTGGGGGACAGGGGGCAACGAGCAGTACTTC,CASSLTWGTGGNEQYF
TRBV5-5,NA,NA,TRBJ2-3,TGTGCCAGCAGCTTTGACGGGGTCACAGATACGCAGTATTTT,CASSFDGVTDTQYF
TRBV2,NA,NA,TRBJ2-7,TGTGCCAGCACCGGTATCTACGAGCAGTACTTC,CASTGIYEQYF
TRBV6-5,few,NA,TRBJ2-3,TGTGCCAGCTCTGGGGCCTCTAGCACAGATACGCAGTATTTT,CASSGASSTDTQYF
TRBV6-6,NA,NA,TRBJ1-4,TGTGCCAGCAGTTACAAGGTCGGCCAGGCTTATGAAAAACTGTTTTTT,CASSYKVGQAYEKLFF
TRBV19,NA,NA,TRBJ1-2,TGTGCCAGTAGTAGAGGAGATCTACGGGTGGAGTACACCTTC,CASSRGDLRVEYTF
TRBV19,NA,NA,TRBJ1-5,TGTGCCAGTAGACTCCAGGGTTTTCAGCCCCAGCATTTT,CASRLQGFQPQHF
TRBV29-1,few,TRBD2,TRBJ2-7,TGCAGCGTCCGACACCCCCGGGGAGGGGCCTACGAGCAGTACTTC,CSVRHPRGGAYEQYF
TRBV6-5,few,TRBD1,TRBJ1-4,TGTGCCAGCAGTTACTCAAGGGGGCGGAGTGAAAAACTGTTTTTT,CASSYSRGRSEKLFF
TRBV7-2,NA,TRBD2,TRBJ2-7,TGTGCCAGCAGCTTAGGGCGCGTCGGGAGGCTCGAGCAGTACTTC,CASSLGRVGRLEQYF
TRBV5-1,NA,NA,TRBJ1-2,TGCGCCAGCAGCCCAGAGGGACATCAGAACTATGGCTACACCTTC,CASSPEGHQNYGYTF
TRBV20-1,NA,NA,TRBJ2-7,TGCAGCCTCGACGAGCGGGACGAGCAGTACTTC,CSLDERDEQYF
TRBV7-9,NA,TRBD1,TRBJ1-6,TGTGCCAGCAGCTTCGATGGGACAGGAACCCTCCACTTT,CASSFDGTGTLHF
TRBV7-2,NA,TRBD2,TRBJ2-3,TGTGCCAGCAGCTTAAGCGGGGGCCTCACAGATACGCAGTATTTT,CASSLSGGLTDTQYF
TRBV6-5,NA,TRBD1,TRBJ1-2,TGTGCCAGCACCCCGGGACAGGGGGCTGACTATGGCTACACCTTC,CASTPGQGADYGYTF
TRBV2,NA,TRBD2,TRBJ2-3,TGTGCCAGCAGTGTAGCGGGGGGTAGCACAGATACGCAGTATTTT,CASSVAGGSTDTQYF
TRBV6-5,NA,TRBD1,TRBJ1-2,TGTGCCAGCAGTTACGGGACAGGACGCTATGGCTACACCTTC,CASSYGTGRYGYTF
TRBV7-6,once,NA,TRBJ2-5,TGTGCCAGCAGCCCGGAGTTGGGTGTGCTGGGTAGGAAGGACTTC,CASSPELGVLGRKDF
TRBV5-1,NA,TRBD2,TRBJ2-3,TGCGCCAGCAGTCCTGGACTAGCGGAAAGCACAGATACGCAGTATTTT,CASSPGLAESTDTQYF
TRBV6-6,many,NA,TRBJ1-4,TGTGCCAGCAGTAACTCCCCGGACAGAGTTAATGAAAAACTGTTTTTT,CASSNSPDRVNEKLFF
TRBV9,NA,NA,TRBJ1-6,TGTGCCAGCAGCGTTACCCCGCGTCTGGATTCACCCCTCCACTTT,CASSVTPRLDSPLHF
TRBV6-5,NA,TRBD1,TRBJ1-4,TGTGCCAGCAGTGCGCCCGGGCAGGGGGCTGTGAAACTGTTTTTT,CASSAPGQGAVKLFF
TRBV5-4,NA,TRBD2,TRBJ2-3,TGTGCCAGCAGCTTGGCTAGCGGGGGGGGCACAGATACGCAGTATTTT,CASSLASGGGTDTQYF
TRBV30,NA,NA,TRBJ1-6,TGTGCCTGGAGAGCGGGCGGGGGGCCACCCCTCCACTTT,CAWRAGGGPPLHF
TRBV7-8,NA,NA,TRBJ2-7,TGTGCCAGCAGCTTTATGCTAGAGCCCGAGCAGTACTTC,CASSFMLEPEQYF
TRBV5-4,NA,TRBD1,TRBJ2-5,TGTGCCAGCAGCTTGGCGCCGGGACAGGGGTCTGGAGAGACCCAGTACTTC,CASSLAPGQGSGETQYF
TRBV10-2,NA,NA,TRBJ2-3,TGCGCCAGCAGTGACCAGGACAGCCGCACAGATACGCAGTATTTT,CASSDQDSRTDTQYF
TRBV5-1,NA,TRBD2,TRBJ2-7,TGCGCCAGCAGCACGGTCGGGGGGGCTGCCGAGCAGTACTTC,CASSTVGGAAEQYF
TRBV11-1,NA,NA,TRBJ1-4,TGTGCCAGCAGCTTGGACATCCCAGATGAAAAACTGTTTTTT,CASSLDIPDEKLFF
TRBV6-1,few,NA,TRBJ2-7,TGTGCCAGCAGCGGACATCGCGACGAGCAGTACTTC,CASSGHRDEQYF
TRBV7-3,NA,NA,TRBJ2-5,TGTGCCAGCAGCCCCAACACGTTGGAGACCCAGTACTTC,CASSPNTLETQYF
TRBV12-2,NA,NA,TRBJ2-5,TGTGCAAGTCGCTTCCGTAATAGGGTAGCCCAGGGAAAGACCCAGTACTTC,CASRFRNRVAQGKTQYF
TRBV7-2,NA,NA,TRBJ1-4,TGTGCCAGCAGCCCGACGTTTCTAGGTATGCTGTTTTTT,CASSPTFLGMLFF
TRBV19,NA,NA,TRBJ1-6,TGTGCCAGTAGTGATCGGTCAGGGTATTCACCCCTCCACTTT,CASSDRSGYSPLHF
TRBV18,NA,NA,TRBJ1-1,TGTGCCAGCTCACCGTCGGGGGGCGAGTGGACTGAAGCTTTCTTT,CASSPSGGEWTEAFF
TRBV28,NA,NA,TRBJ1-5,TGTGCCAGCAGTTTGCTGGACATATGGCAGCGCCGACGTTGGCCCCAGCATTTT,CASSLLDIWQRRRWPQHF